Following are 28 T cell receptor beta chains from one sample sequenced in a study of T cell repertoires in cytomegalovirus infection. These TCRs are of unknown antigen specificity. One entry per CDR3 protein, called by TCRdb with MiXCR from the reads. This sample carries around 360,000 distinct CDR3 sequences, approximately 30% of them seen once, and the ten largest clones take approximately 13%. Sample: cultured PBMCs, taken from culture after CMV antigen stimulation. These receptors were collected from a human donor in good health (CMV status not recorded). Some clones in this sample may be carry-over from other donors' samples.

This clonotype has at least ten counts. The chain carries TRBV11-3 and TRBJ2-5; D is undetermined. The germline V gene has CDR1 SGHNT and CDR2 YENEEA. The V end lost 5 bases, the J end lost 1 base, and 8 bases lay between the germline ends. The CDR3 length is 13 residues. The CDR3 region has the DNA TGTGCCAGCAGCCCCCCCGGCCAAGAGACCCAGTACTTC. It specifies CASSPPGQETQYF.

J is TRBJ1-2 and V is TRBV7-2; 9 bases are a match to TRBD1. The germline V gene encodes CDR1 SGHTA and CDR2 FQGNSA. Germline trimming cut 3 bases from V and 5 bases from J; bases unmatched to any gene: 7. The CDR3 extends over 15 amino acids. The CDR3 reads CASSLDPGTGYGYTF. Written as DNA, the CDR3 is TGTGCCAGCAGCTTGGACCCCGGGACAGGGTATGGCTACACCTTC.

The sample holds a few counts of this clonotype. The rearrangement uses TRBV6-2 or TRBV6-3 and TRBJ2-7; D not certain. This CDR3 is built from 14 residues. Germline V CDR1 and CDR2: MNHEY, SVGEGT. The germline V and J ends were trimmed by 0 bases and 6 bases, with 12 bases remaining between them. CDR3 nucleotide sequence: TGTGCCAGCAGTTACTCAAGAGCCCCTTTCGAGCAGTACGTC. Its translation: CASSYSRAPFEQYV.

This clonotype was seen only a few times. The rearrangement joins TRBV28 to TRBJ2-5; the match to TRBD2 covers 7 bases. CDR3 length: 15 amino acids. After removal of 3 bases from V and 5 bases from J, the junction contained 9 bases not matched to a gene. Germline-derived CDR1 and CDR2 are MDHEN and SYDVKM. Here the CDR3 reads CASSFRWTREETQYF. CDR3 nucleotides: TGTGCCAGCAGTTTCCGTTGGACTAGGGAGGAGACCCAGTACTTC. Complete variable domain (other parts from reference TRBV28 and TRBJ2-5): DVKVTQSSRYLVKRTGEKVFLECVQDMDHENMFWYRQDPGLGLRLIYFSYDVKMKEKGDIPEGYSVSREKKERFSLILESASTNQTSMYLCASSFRWTREETQYFGPGTRLLVL.

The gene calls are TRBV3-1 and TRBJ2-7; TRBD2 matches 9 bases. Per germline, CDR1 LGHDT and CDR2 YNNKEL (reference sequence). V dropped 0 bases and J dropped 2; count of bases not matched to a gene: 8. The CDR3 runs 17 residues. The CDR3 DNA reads TGTGCCAGCAGCCAAGAACGGCTAGCGGGACGACCCTACGAGCAGTACTTC. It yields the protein CASSQERLAGRPYEQYF.

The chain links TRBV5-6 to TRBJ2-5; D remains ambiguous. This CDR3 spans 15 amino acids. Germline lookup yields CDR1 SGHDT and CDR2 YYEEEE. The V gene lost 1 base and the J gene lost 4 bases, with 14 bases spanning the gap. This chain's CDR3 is CASSLKASFRETQYF. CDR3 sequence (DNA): TGTGCCAGCAGCTTGAAGGCCAGCTTCCGAGAGACCCAGTACTTC.

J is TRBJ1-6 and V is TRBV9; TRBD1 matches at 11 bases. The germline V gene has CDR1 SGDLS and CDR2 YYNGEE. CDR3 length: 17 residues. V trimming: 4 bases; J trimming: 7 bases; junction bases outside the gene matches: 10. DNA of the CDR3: TGTGCCAGCAGCTCACAACGGGGACAGGGGGAAAATTCACCCCTCCACTTT. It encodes CASSSQRGQGENSPLHF.

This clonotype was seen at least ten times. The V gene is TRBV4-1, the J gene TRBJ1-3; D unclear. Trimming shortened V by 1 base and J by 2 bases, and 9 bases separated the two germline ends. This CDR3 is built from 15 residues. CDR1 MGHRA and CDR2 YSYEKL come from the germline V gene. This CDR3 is CASSQVIGTGNTIYF. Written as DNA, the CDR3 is TGCGCCAGCAGCCAAGTTATTGGGACTGGAAACACCATATATTTT.

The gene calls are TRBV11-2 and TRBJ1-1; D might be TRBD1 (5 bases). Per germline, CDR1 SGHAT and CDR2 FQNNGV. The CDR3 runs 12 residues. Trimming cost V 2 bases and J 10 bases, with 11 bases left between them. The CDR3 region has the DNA TGTGCCAGCAGCTTATGGGGGAGAGGAGCTTTCTTT. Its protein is CASSLWGRGAFF.

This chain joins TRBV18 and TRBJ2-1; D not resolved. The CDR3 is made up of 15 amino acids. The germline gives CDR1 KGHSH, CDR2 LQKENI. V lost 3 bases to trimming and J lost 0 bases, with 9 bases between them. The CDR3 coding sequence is TGTGCCAGCTCACCTGATCTTAGCTCCTACAATGAGCAGTTCTTC. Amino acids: CASSPDLSSYNEQFF.

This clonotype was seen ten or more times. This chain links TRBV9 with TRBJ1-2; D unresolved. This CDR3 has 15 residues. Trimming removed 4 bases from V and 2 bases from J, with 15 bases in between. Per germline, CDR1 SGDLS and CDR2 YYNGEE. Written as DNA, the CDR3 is TGTGCCAGCAGCCCAATGCCCGGGTCCAACTATGGCTACACCTTC. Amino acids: CASSPMPGSNYGYTF.

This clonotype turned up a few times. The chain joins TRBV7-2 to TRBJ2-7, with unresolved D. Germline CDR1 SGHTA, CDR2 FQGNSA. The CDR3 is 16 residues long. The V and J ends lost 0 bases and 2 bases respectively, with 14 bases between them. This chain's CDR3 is CASSLARSVFPYEQYF. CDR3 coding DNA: TGTGCCAGCAGCTTAGCGAGGAGCGTCTTTCCCTACGAGCAGTACTTC.

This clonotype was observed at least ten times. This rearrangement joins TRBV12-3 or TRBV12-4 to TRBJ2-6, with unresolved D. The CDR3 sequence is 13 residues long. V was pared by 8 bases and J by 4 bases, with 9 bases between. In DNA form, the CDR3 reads TGTGCCAGCCGATCCCCCGGGGCCAACGTCCTGACTTTC. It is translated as CASRSPGANVLTF.

The CDR3 nucleotides read TGTGCCAGCATAAGGGCCTCCACAGATACGCAGTATTTT. This gives the protein CASIRASTDTQYF. The chain couples TRBV6-2 or TRBV6-3 to TRBJ2-3; no definite D call. CDR3 length: 13 amino acids. The germline CDR1 and CDR2 sequences are MNHEY and SVGEGT. V lost 7 bases, J lost 2 bases, and 10 bases lay in between.

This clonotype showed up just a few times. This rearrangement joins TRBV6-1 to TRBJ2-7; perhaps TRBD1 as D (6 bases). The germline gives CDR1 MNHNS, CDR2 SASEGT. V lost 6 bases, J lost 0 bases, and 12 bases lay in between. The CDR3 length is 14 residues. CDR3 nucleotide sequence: TGTGCCAGCAGCCCCAGGGGTCACTCCTACGAGCAGTACTTC. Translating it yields CASSPRGHSYEQYF.

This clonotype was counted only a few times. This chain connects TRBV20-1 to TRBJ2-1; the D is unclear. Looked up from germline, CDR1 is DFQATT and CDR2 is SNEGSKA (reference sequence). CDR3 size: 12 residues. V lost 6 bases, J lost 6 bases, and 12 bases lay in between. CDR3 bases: TGCAGTGCCGTCACCCTAGTCAATGAGCAGTTCTTC. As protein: CSAVTLVNEQFF.

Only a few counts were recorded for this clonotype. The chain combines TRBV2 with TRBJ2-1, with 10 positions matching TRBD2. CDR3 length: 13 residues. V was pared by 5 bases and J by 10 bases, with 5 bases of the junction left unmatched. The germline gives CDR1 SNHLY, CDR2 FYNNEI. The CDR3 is CASSSGTSAEQFF. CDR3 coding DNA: TGTGCCAGCAGTTCCGGGACTAGCGCCGAGCAGTTCTTC.

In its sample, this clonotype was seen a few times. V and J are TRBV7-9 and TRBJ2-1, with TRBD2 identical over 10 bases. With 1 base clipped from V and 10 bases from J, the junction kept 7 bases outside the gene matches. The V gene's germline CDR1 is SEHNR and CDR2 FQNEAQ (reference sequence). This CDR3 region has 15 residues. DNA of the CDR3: TGTGCCAGCAGCTTAGATTCTAGCGGGAGCCTAGAGCAGTTCTTC. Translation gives CASSLDSSGSLEQFF.

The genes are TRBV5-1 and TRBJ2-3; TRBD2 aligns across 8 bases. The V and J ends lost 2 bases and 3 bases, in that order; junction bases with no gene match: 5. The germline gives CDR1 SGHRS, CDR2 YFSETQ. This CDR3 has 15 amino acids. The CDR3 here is CASSFSGTLTDTQYF. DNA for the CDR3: TGCGCCAGCAGCTTTAGCGGGACGTTAACAGATACGCAGTATTTT. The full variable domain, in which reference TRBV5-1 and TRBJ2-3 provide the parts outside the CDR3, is KAGVTQTPRYLIKTRGQQVTLSCSPISGHRSVSWYQQTPGQGLQFLFEYFSETQRNKGNFPGRFSGRQFSNSRSEMNVSTLELGDSALYLCASSFSGTLTDTQYFGPGTRLTVL.

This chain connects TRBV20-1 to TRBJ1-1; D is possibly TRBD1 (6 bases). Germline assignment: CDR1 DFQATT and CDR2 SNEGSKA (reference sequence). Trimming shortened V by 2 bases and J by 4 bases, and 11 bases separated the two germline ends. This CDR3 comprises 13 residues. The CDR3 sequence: CSARQGLGTEAFF. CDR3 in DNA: TGCAGTGCTAGACAGGGGTTGGGCACTGAAGCTTTCTTT.

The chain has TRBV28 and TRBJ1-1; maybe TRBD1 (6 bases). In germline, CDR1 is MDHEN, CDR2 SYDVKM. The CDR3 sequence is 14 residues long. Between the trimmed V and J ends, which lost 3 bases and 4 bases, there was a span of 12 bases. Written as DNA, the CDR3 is TGTGCCAGCAGTTTGGGGGGCTGGGGCACTGAAGCTTTCTTT. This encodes CASSLGGWGTEAFF.

The CDR3 nucleotides are TGTGCCAGCACCCCTGTGACCGCGCGTCATCAGCCCCAGCATTTT. Translating it yields CASTPVTARHQPQHF. The V call is TRBV28, the J call TRBJ1-5; D not certain. Germline V CDR1 and CDR2: MDHEN, SYDVKM. CDR3 size: 15 residues. The V gene lost 7 bases and the J gene lost 5 bases, with 18 bases spanning the gap.

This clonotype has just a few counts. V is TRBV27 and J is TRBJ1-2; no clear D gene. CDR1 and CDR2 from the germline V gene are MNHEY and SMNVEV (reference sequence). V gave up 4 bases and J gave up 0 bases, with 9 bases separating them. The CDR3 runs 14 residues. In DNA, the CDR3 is TGTGCCAGCAGTTCGACGGATGCTAACTATGGCTACACCTTC. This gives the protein CASSSTDANYGYTF.

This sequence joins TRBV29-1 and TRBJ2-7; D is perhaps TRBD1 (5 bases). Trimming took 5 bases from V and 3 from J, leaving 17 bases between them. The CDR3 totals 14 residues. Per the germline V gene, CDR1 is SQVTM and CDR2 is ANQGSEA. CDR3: CSVQGRGTNYEQYF. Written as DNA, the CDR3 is TGCAGCGTTCAGGGAAGGGGAACAAACTACGAGCAGTACTTC.

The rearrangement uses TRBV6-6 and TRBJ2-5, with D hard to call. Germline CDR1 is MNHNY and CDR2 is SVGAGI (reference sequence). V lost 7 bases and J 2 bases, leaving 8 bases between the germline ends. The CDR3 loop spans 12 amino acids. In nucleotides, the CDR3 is TGTGCCAGCAACGGCGATCAAGAGACCCAGTACTTC. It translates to CASNGDQETQYF.

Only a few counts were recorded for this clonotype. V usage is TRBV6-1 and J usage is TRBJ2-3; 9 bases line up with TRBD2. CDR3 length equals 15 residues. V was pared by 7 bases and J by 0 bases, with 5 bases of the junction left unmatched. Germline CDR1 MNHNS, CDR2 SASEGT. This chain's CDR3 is CASKSSGTSTDTQYF. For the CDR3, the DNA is TGTGCCAGCAAGTCTAGCGGGACTAGCACAGATACGCAGTATTTT.

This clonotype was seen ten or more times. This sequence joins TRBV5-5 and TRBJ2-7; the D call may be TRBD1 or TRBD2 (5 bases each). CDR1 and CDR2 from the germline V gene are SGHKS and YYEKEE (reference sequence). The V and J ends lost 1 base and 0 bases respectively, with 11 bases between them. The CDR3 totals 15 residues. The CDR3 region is CASSLRGLTSYEQYF. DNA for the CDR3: TGTGCCAGCAGCTTGCGGGGCCTAACCTCCTACGAGCAGTACTTC.

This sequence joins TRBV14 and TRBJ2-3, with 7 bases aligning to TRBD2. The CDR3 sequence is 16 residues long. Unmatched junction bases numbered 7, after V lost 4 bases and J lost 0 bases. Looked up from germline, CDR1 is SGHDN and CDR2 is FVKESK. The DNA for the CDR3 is TGTGCCAGCAGCCCCTACCTAGCGGCTAGCACAGATACGCAGTATTTT. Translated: CASSPYLAASTDTQYF.